A single sample is the source of the 14 T cell receptor beta chains below, sequenced in a study of beta chain features in type 1 diabetes. TCRB transcripts that were expressed got sequenced, as all of the isolated RNA had been reverse transcribed. TCRdb's table, derived via immunoSEQ multiplex PCR, lists solely in-frame clones and lacks some. Of more than 150,000 clones listed, about 13% were seen once; the top ten hold approximately 0.62%. The sample consisted of central memory CD4+ T cells from blood. These receptors were collected from a woman aged 18-29 years in good health.

The chain couples TRBV5-6 to TRBJ1-3; no definite D call. Germline V gene data show CDR1 as SGHDT and CDR2 as YYEEEE. The length of the CDR3 is 12 residues. V was trimmed by 6 bases and J by 4 bases, leaving 8 bases between them. CDR3 region: CASNKQGNTIYF. For the CDR3, the DNA is TGTGCCAGCAACAAACAGGGAAACACCATATATTTT.

In its sample, this clone was seen a few times. The rearrangement links TRBV29-1 to TRBJ1-2; tentative D call: TRBD1 (5 bases). The CDR3 has 12 amino acids. The germline V and J ends were trimmed by 2 bases and 7 bases, with 11 bases remaining between them. The germline V gene has CDR1 SQVTM and CDR2 ANQGSEA. The CDR3 DNA sequence: TGCAGCGTTGAATCAGGGTCGGGTGGCTACACCTTC. Translating gives CSVESGSGGYTF.

The CDR3 here is CAFQIQTEAFF. CDR3 nucleotide sequence: TGTGCCTTCCAGATCCAAACTGAAGCTTTCTTT. V is TRBV30 and J is TRBJ1-1, with unresolved D. The CDR3 runs 11 residues. The V gene lost 7 bases and the J gene lost 5 bases, with 11 bases spanning the gap. Germline CDR1 reads GTSNPN; CDR2 reads SVGIG (reference sequence).

This sequence joins TRBV11-3 and TRBJ2-5; TRBD2 aligns across 10 bases. The V gene's germline CDR1 is SGHNT and CDR2 YENEEA. Unmatched junction bases numbered 4, after V lost 5 bases and J lost 4 bases. There are 14 residues in the CDR3. The CDR3 DNA reads TGTGCCAGCAGCCTTCTAGCGGGAGTAGAGACCCAGTACTTC. This sequence encodes CASSLLAGVETQYF.

This clone has a handful of counts. The chain is built from TRBV19 and TRBJ1-2, with D possibly matching TRBD1 (5 bases). With 6 bases removed from V and 8 bases from J, the gap between germline ends came to 16 bases. Germline-derived CDR1 and CDR2 are LNHDA and SQIVND (reference sequence). This CDR3 has 13 amino acids. The CDR3 is CASRISGLRGYTF. The DNA for the CDR3 is TGTGCCAGTAGGATCTCAGGGCTGAGGGGCTACACCTTC.

The table lists this clone with a few counts. The sample contains more than one DNA sequence encoding this CDR3. This chain joins TRBV14 and TRBJ1-4, with TRBD1 as a possible D gene (5 bases). Deletions cut 8 bases from V and 3 bases from J, with 10 bases between. CDR1 is SGHDN and CDR2 is FVKESK in the germline V gene. The CDR3 covers 13 residues. Written as DNA, the CDR3 is TGTGCCAGCTCCAGGGCAGCTAATGAAAAACTGTTTTTT. This translates into CASSRAANEKLFF.

In its sample, this clone was seen a few times. The J gene is TRBJ1-2, the V gene TRBV4-2; tentatively, D is TRBD1 (6 bases). The CDR3 totals 16 residues. Trimming pared 2 bases from V and 6 bases from J, leaving 19 bases between. The germline V gene encodes CDR1 LGHNA and CDR2 YNFKEQ. CDR3 region: CASSQSSRGGVDGYTF. The DNA for the CDR3 is TGTGCCAGCAGCCAATCCTCCAGGGGAGGGGTGGATGGCTACACCTTC.

This clone occurred a few times. The genes are TRBV15 and TRBJ1-1; D unclear. The V gene lost 3 bases and the J gene lost 7 bases, with 9 bases spanning the gap. Germline V gives CDR1 LNHNV, CDR2 YYDKDF (reference sequence). CDR3 size: 12 residues. The CDR3 bases are TGTGCCACCAGCAGCGCGGGTGTTGAAGCTTTCTTT. Its protein product is CATSSAGVEAFF.

A few counts support this clone. DNA for the CDR3: TGCGCCAGCGACCAAACCCCAGGGGCAGAGACCCAGTACTTC. Its protein product is CASDQTPGAETQYF. This chain joins TRBV23-1 and TRBJ2-5; weak D call: TRBD1 (6 bases). TRBV23-1 is given ORF status, its function remaining uncertain. V dropped 8 bases and J dropped 4 bases, with 17 bases sitting between them. The CDR3 runs 14 residues.

The J gene is TRBJ2-1, the V gene TRBV11-2, with a possible D match to TRBD2 (5 bases). V was trimmed by 1 base and J by 9 bases, leaving 16 bases between them. This CDR3 region has 15 residues. The germline CDR1 and CDR2 sequences are SGHAT and FQNNGV. CDR3 protein: CASSLAQGLPPEQFF. DNA for the CDR3: TGTGCCAGCAGCTTAGCCCAAGGACTCCCCCCTGAGCAGTTCTTC. Using reference TRBV11-2 and TRBJ2-1 for the parts outside the CDR3, the full variable domain is EAGVAQSPRYKIIEKRQSVAFWCNPISGHATLYWYQQILGQGPKLLIQFQNNGVVDDSQLPKDRFSAERLKGVDSTLKIQPAKLEDSAVYLCASSLAQGLPPEQFFGPGTRLTVL.

This chain uses TRBV7-2 with TRBJ1-3, with D perhaps matching TRBD1 (6 bases). Trimming pared 4 bases from V and 1 base from J, leaving 11 bases between. CDR3 length: 15 residues. CDR1 and CDR2 from the germline V gene are SGHTA and FQGNSA. CDR3 nucleotide sequence: TGTGCCAGCAGCTGGGACAAAAGATCTGGAAACACCATATATTTT. Translation: CASSWDKRSGNTIYF.

The chain links TRBV15 to TRBJ2-3, with D possibly TRBD2 on 6 matching bases. Germline-derived CDR1 and CDR2 are LNHNV and YYDKDF (reference sequence). This CDR3 contains 15 residues. V was shortened by 7 bases and J by 0 bases, with 14 bases between the two germline ends. The CDR3 DNA reads TGTGCCACCACCCGGGACTTTGGGAGCACAGATACGCAGTATTTT. Its protein is CATTRDFGSTDTQYF.

The rearrangement uses TRBV5-4 and TRBJ2-7; D perhaps matches TRBD2 (6 bases). The CDR3 is 13 residues long. V was pared by 4 bases and J by 4 bases, with 12 bases between. CDR1 SGHNT and CDR2 YYREEE come from the germline V gene (reference sequence). The CDR3 loop reads CASSRLGAYEQYF. The CDR3, as DNA: TGTGCCAGCAGCCGACTAGGAGCGTACGAGCAGTACTTC.

This clone was recorded a few times. The rearrangement uses TRBV4-2 and TRBJ1-2; the match to TRBD1 covers 8 bases. CDR1 and CDR2 from the germline V gene are LGHNA and YNFKEQ. The V gene end was trimmed by 3 bases and the J gene end by 4 bases; junction bases not matched to a gene: 13. The CDR3 extends over 17 amino acids. The CDR3 DNA reads TGTGCCAGCAGCCAGGGGCATTCGGGACAGGCGAGCTATGGCTACACCTTC. Translating it yields CASSQGHSGQASYGYTF.